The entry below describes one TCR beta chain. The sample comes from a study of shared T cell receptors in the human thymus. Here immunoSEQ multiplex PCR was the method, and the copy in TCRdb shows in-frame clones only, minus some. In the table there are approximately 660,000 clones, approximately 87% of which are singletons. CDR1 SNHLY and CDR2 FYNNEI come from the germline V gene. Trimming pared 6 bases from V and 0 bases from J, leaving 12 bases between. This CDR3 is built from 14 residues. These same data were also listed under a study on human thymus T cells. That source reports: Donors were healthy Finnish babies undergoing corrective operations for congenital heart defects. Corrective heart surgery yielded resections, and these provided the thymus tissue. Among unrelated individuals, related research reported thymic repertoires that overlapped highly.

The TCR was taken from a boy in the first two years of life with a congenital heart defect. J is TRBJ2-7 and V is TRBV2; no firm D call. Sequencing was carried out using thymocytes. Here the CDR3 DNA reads TGTGCCAGCAGGGTCGATAGGAGCTCCTACGAGCAGTACTTC. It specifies CASRVDRSSYEQYF.